The rows below give T cell receptor beta chains drawn from one sample of a study of somatic reversion in DOCK8 deficiency. MiXCR was run by TCRdb on the multiplex PCR reads, yielding one entry per CDR3 protein. The sample has approximately 2,600 distinct CDR3 sequences, approximately 24% seen once. The sample consisted of peripheral blood. The source of these receptors is a human donor in good health. CDR3s include the opening cysteine and the closing phenylalanine or tryptophan. A D gene is named only where the DNA matches it firmly. Clone size is shown for a subset of rows, as once, few, many or a class of expanded clone.

V gene,J gene,D gene,clone size,CDR3 DNA,CDR3 protein
TRBV11-2,TRBJ2-1,.,medium-sized,TGTGCCAGCAGCTTGTGGAGCGGACAGCGACCCGATGAGCAGTTCTTC,CASSLWSGQRPDEQFF
TRBV24-1,TRBJ1-4,TRBD1,.,TGTGCCACCAGTGATTCCCTCGGGGGGACAGCAAATGAAAAACTGTTTTTT,CATSDSLGGTANEKLFF
TRBV4-2,TRBJ1-3,.,.,TGTGCCAGCAGCCCCGACCGAGACACCATATATTTT,CASSPDRDTIYF
TRBV7-2,TRBJ1-2,TRBD1,few,TGTGCCGGAGAGACAGGGGCGGACTATGGCTACACCTTC,CAGETGADYGYTF
TRBV19,TRBJ1-2,TRBD1,large,TGTGCCAGTAGTCCCGGGACAGGTGACTATGGCTACACCTTC,CASSPGTGDYGYTF
TRBV19,TRBJ1-1,.,large,TGTGCCAGTAGTTCTGGGTTGAGCACTGAAGCTTTCTTT,CASSSGLSTEAFF
TRBV27,TRBJ1-1,TRBD1,few,TGTGCCAGCAGTTTATCTGGACAGGGTGTCACTGAAGCTTTCTTT,CASSLSGQGVTEAFF
TRBV7-2,TRBJ1-3,.,.,TGTGCCAGCAGCTCTCGTGTCGGCATCTCTGGAAACACCATATATTTT,CASSSRVGISGNTIYF
TRBV30,TRBJ1-2,.,medium-sized,TGTGCCTGGAGTGTAGGGGGGGGGTTGGGCTACACCTTC,CAWSVGGGLGYTF
TRBV4-1,TRBJ1-2,TRBD1,.,TGCGCCAGCAGAACAGGGGGAAACTATGGCTACACCTTC,CASRTGGNYGYTF
TRBV10-3,TRBJ2-1,TRBD2,few,TGTGCCATCAGGCCAAGTAGCGGGAGTGGGGTTAATGAGCAGTTCTTC,CAIRPSSGSGVNEQFF
TRBV9,TRBJ1-2,.,.,TGTGCCAGCAGCGTAGTTCAGGGCTCCGGTGGCTACACCTTC,CASSVVQGSGGYTF
TRBV20-1,TRBJ1-5,.,medium-sized,TGCAGTGCTAGGTCAGGGGATCAGCCCCAGCATTTT,CSARSGDQPQHF
TRBV20-1,TRBJ2-7,TRBD1,.,TGCAGTGCAACGACAGGGATCCCCTACGAGCAGTACTTC,CSATTGIPYEQYF
TRBV12-3/TRBV12-4,TRBJ2-7,.,medium-sized,TGTGCCAGCAGTTTAGAAGGGGGCGAGCAGTACTTC,CASSLEGGEQYF
TRBV5-4,TRBJ2-7,.,.,TGTGCCAGCAGCTGGGGGACGGTTAACTACGAGCAGTACTTC,CASSWGTVNYEQYF
TRBV6-4,TRBJ1-1,.,few,TGTGCCAGCAGTGAAAGGGGGAACACTGAAGCTTTCTTT,CASSERGNTEAFF
TRBV5-6,TRBJ2-3,.,few,TGTGCCAGCAGCCCGGACTACACAGATACGCAGTATTTT,CASSPDYTDTQYF
TRBV19,TRBJ2-7,TRBD1,medium-sized,TGTGCCAGTAGTTCAAAACCGGGACAGGGCTTCGAGCAGTACTTC,CASSSKPGQGFEQYF
TRBV5-1,TRBJ2-2,.,few,TGCGCCAGCAGCTTGGAACAGAACACCGGGGAGCTGTTTTTT,CASSLEQNTGELFF
TRBV6-2/TRBV6-3,TRBJ1-2,TRBD1,.,TGTGCCAGCAGTAATCAGGGGGTCTATGGCTACACCTTC,CASSNQGVYGYTF
TRBV6-2/TRBV6-3,TRBJ2-7,.,few,TGTGCCAGCAATCGGGCTAATAGTCTGACCCACGAGCAGTACTTC,CASNRANSLTHEQYF
TRBV7-2,TRBJ1-5,.,.,TGTGCCAGCAGCTTTTTTCGTTATCAGCCCCAGCATTTT,CASSFFRYQPQHF
TRBV6-4,TRBJ2-7,TRBD2,.,TGTGCCAGCAGTGAAGGACTAGCGGGCCACTACGAGCAGTACTTC,CASSEGLAGHYEQYF
TRBV27,TRBJ1-5,.,few,TGTGCCAGCAGTCCTGGGACGGATAGCAATCAGCCCCAGCATTTT,CASSPGTDSNQPQHF
TRBV20-1,TRBJ1-2,.,few,TGCAGTGCTAGACCCGGGACGGTTCATGGCTACACCTTC,CSARPGTVHGYTF
TRBV15,TRBJ1-1,TRBD1,few,TGTGCCACCAGCAGGGACAGGGTCCCGGGAGCTTTCTTT,CATSRDRVPGAFF
TRBV20-1,TRBJ2-7,.,few,TGCAGTGTCGCCCGCGCCCGCGACGAGCAGTACTTC,CSVARARDEQYF
TRBV19,TRBJ2-7,.,medium-sized,TGTGCCAGTAGTATAGGGATTGTCGGGGGCTACGAGCAGTACTTC,CASSIGIVGGYEQYF
TRBV6-5,TRBJ1-6,TRBD1,.,TGTGCCAGCAGTTACACCTCGGGACAGGGTAATTCACCCCTCCACTTT,CASSYTSGQGNSPLHF
TRBV2,TRBJ2-7,TRBD1,.,TGTGCCAGCGCCGGACAGGCCTACGAGCAGTACTTC,CASAGQAYEQYF
TRBV7-2,TRBJ2-1,.,medium-sized,TGTGCCAGCAGCTTAGCTAGAACTACCCTCTCCTACAATGAGCAGTTCTTC,CASSLARTTLSYNEQFF
TRBV3-1,TRBJ2-1,.,medium-sized,TGTGCCAGCAGCCAAGATCCAATAGTCGAGCAGTTCTTC,CASSQDPIVEQFF
TRBV5-1,TRBJ2-7,TRBD1,few,TGCGCCAGCAGCTCGACAGGGCGCGAGCAGTACTTC,CASSSTGREQYF
TRBV7-6,TRBJ2-7,.,few,TGTGCCAGCAGCCCGGGCCCGCCCTACGAGCAGTACTTC,CASSPGPPYEQYF
TRBV5-4,TRBJ2-2,.,medium-sized,TGTGCCAGCAGCTCTGAGGAAGGCACCGGGGAGCTGTTTTTT,CASSSEEGTGELFF
TRBV6-5,TRBJ2-7,.,once,TGTGCCAGCACCGTGGCGGGGGCTTCGTCCTACGAGCAGTACTTC,CASTVAGASSYEQYF
TRBV7-2,TRBJ2-7,TRBD1,medium-sized,TGTGCCAGCAGCAATGACAGGGATTTCTACGAGCAGTACTTC,CASSNDRDFYEQYF
TRBV4-3,TRBJ1-1,TRBD1,medium-sized,TGCGCCAGCAGCCCAAGTGGGACAGTCTCCAGTACTGAAGCTTTCTTT,CASSPSGTVSSTEAFF
TRBV3-1,TRBJ1-4,.,.,TGTGCCAGCAGCCTGGGGGGGAATGAAAAACTGTTTTTT,CASSLGGNEKLFF
TRBV3-1,TRBJ2-1,TRBD1,.,TGTGCCAGCAGCCCCCCGGGGCAGGGGGACAATGAGCAGTTCTTC,CASSPPGQGDNEQFF
TRBV7-2,TRBJ1-1,.,medium-sized,TGTGCCAGCAGCTTTTCAGCAATTACTAATCTAAACACTGAAGCTTTCTTT,CASSFSAITNLNTEAFF
TRBV7-3,TRBJ1-1,TRBD1,.,TGTGCCAGCAGTCGGGACAGGAACACTGAAGCTTTCTTT,CASSRDRNTEAFF
TRBV7-9,TRBJ2-1,.,.,TGTGCCAGCATCATCCCAGGCGGAGGTGAGCAGTTCTTC,CASIIPGGGEQFF
TRBV19,TRBJ1-1,.,large,TGTGCCAGTAGTACCAGACCCTGGGAGAGCACTGAAGCTTTCTTT,CASSTRPWESTEAFF
TRBV4-1,TRBJ1-4,.,medium-sized,TGCGCCAGCAGCCAAGCCCGAATAAATGATCGGGTGTTTTTT,CASSQARINDRVFF
TRBV7-9,TRBJ1-1,.,large,TGTGCCAGCAGCTTGGGGGGAGACACTGAAGCTTTCTTT,CASSLGGDTEAFF
TRBV7-9,TRBJ1-4,.,few,TGTGCCAGCAGCACGGACCTAAATCGTGAAAAACTGTTTTTT,CASSTDLNREKLFF
TRBV5-1,TRBJ1-3,.,medium-sized,TGCGCCAGCAGCCCCGTCCCTGGAAACACCATATATTTT,CASSPVPGNTIYF
TRBV24-1,TRBJ1-1,TRBD1,few,TGTGCCACCAGGGGGACAGGGCAAAGTAACACTGAAGCTTTCTTT,CATRGTGQSNTEAFF
TRBV7-8,TRBJ2-7,.,medium-sized,TGTGCCAGCAGCTCCCGGGACTCCCGGTACGAGCAGTACTTC,CASSSRDSRYEQYF
TRBV12-3/TRBV12-4,TRBJ2-5,TRBD1,.,TGTGCCAGCAGTTTAATTGGAGGGACAGGGAACCTCCAAGAGACCCAGTACTTC,CASSLIGGTGNLQETQYF
TRBV5-6,TRBJ2-7,.,.,TGCGCCAGCGGCTTATTAATGAACGCCTACGAGCAGTACTTC,CASGLLMNAYEQYF
TRBV4-2,TRBJ2-7,.,.,TGTGCCAGCAGCCAAGAAGGAAAGCAGTACTTC,CASSQEGKQYF
TRBV12-3/TRBV12-4,TRBJ2-7,TRBD2,medium-sized,TGTGCCAGCAGTCCGGGACTAGCGGGAGGCTACGAGCAGTACTTC,CASSPGLAGGYEQYF
TRBV19,TRBJ2-3,.,medium-sized,TGTGCCAGTGCATACAGGGCTTTTGGGACAGATACGCAGTATTTT,CASAYRAFGTDTQYF